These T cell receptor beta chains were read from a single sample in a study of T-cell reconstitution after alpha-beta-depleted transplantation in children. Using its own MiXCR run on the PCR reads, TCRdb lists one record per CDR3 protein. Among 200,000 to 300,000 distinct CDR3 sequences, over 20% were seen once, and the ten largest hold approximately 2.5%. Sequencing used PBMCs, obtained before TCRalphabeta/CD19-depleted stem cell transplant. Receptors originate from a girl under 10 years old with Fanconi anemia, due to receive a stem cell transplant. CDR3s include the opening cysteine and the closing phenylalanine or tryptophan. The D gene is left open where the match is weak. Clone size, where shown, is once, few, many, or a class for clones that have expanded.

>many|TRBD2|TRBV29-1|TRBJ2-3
TGCAGCGTGGGGACTAGCGGGATAACTGTGGCAGATACGCAGTATTTT
CSVGTSGITVADTQYF
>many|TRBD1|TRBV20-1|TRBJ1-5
TGCAGTGCAACCGGGACAGGGTACCAGCCCCAGCATTTT
CSATGTGYQPQHF
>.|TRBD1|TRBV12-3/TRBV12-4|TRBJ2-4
TGTGCCAGCAGCCCTTCTAACCGGGACAGACAAGCCAAAAACATTCAGTACTTC
CASSPSNRDRQAKNIQYF
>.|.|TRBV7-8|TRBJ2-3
TGTGCCAGCAGCCGGGGACTGAGCACAGATACGCAGTATTTT
CASSRGLSTDTQYF
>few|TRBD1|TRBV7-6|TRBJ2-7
TGTGCCAGCAGCCCCGGGACAGGGGTCTCCTACGAGCAGTACTTC
CASSPGTGVSYEQYF
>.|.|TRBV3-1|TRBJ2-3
TGTGCCAGCAGCCGACTAGCAGATACGCAGTATTTT
CASSRLADTQYF
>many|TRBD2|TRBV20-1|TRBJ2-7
TGCAGTGCTAGAGTTCTAGCGGGAGGGCGAAGAAGCTCCTACGAGCAGTACTTC
CSARVLAGGRRSSYEQYF
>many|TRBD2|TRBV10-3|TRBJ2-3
TGTGCCATCAGTGAGTCGGGTCTAGCGGGCACAGATACGCAGTATTTT
CAISESGLAGTDTQYF
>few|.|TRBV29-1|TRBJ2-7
TGCAGCGTTCGTACAGGGATAGAGCAGTACTTC
CSVRTGIEQYF
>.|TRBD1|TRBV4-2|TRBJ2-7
TGTGCCAGCAGCCAGCCTGGGACAGGGATCTACGAGCAGTACTTC
CASSQPGTGIYEQYF
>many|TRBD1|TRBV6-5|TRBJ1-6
TGTGCCAGCAGTTACTCGACAGGGCGGGATTCACCCCTCCACTTT
CASSYSTGRDSPLHF
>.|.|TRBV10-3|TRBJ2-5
TGTGCCATCGGTGCGGGGGCGGGAGAGACCCAGTACTTC
CAIGAGAGETQYF
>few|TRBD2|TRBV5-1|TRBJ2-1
TGCGCCAGCAGCTCCTTTAACTCGACTAGCGGGGGCTACAATGAGCAGTTCTTC
CASSSFNSTSGGYNEQFF
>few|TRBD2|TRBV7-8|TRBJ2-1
TGTGCCAGCAGCGTACGGGTATCTGTACTAGCGGAATACAATGAGCAGTTCTTC
CASSVRVSVLAEYNEQFF
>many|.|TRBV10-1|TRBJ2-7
TGCGCCAGCAGTGAGTCGATAGGCGGTAACGAGCAGTACTTC
CASSESIGGNEQYF
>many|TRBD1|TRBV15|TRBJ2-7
TGTGCCACCAGCAGAGACCCACAGGGGGACTACGAGCAGTACTTC
CATSRDPQGDYEQYF
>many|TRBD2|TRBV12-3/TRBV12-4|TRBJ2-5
TGTGCCAGCAGTTTAGCGGGGGGGTACCAAGAGACCCAGTACTTC
CASSLAGGYQETQYF
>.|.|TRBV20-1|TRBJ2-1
TGCAGTGCTAGAAAGAAGCGCTTTGGGACTGGAAATGAGCAGTTCTTC
CSARKKRFGTGNEQFF
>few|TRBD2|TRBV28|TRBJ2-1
TGTGCCAGCAGTTTAAGTGCGGGAGGGTGGAATGAGCAGTTCTTC
CASSLSAGGWNEQFF
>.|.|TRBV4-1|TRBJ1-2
TGCGCCAGCAGCCAAGAAGACCCGGGTGGCTACACCTTC
CASSQEDPGGYTF
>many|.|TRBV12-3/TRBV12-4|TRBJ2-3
TGTGCCAGCACCATAATGCGGGGAAGCACAGATACGCAGTATTTT
CASTIMRGSTDTQYF
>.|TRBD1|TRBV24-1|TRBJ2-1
TGTGCCACCAGTGAAACCGGACAGGGTAGTGAGCAGTTCTTC
CATSETGQGSEQFF
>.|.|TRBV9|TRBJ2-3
TGTGCCAGCAGCACCGCCGACTTAGTAGGCACAGATACGCAGTATTTT
CASSTADLVGTDTQYF
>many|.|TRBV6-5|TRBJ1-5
TGTGCCAGCAGCTTAGACAGAACCAATCAGCCCCAGCATTTT
CASSLDRTNQPQHF
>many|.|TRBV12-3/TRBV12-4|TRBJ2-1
TGTGCCAGCATCGGTCCTAGGTACCGGGGTGAGCAGTTCTTC
CASIGPRYRGEQFF
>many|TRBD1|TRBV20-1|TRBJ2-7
TGCAGTGCTAGAGTATTAGACAGGGTCTACGAGCAGTACTTC
CSARVLDRVYEQYF
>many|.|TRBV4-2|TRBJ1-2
TGTGCCAGCAGCCAAGATGTGCGGGGCGAAGGCTACACCTTC
CASSQDVRGEGYTF
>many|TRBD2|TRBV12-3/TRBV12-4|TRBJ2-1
TGTGCCAGCAGTCTACTAGCGGGAGGGTCCAATGAGCAGTTCTTC
CASSLLAGGSNEQFF
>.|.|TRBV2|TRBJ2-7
TGTGCCAGCAGTGAAGGGGTCAAGGGAAACTTC
CASSEGVKGNF
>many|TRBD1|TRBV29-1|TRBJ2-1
TGCAGCGTTCAAGGGGGCGCCTACAATGAGCAGTTCTTC
CSVQGGAYNEQFF
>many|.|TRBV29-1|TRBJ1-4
TGCAGCGTTGGCCTGGAGGGGAATGAAAAACTGTTTTTT
CSVGLEGNEKLFF
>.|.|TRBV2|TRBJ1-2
TGTGCCAGCAGTGAATTCTGGACTGCCTCCTACACCTTC
CASSEFWTASYTF
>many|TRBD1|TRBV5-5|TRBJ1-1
TGTGCCAGCGGGATGGGGACAGGGCCGAGCACTGAAGCTTTCTTT
CASGMGTGPSTEAFF
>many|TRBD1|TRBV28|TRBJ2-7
TGTGCCAGCAGTGCCGGGACAGGGGGACAGACCTACGAGCAGTACTTC
CASSAGTGGQTYEQYF
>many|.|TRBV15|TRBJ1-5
TGTGCCACCAGCAGAGGGTACAAAGCCTCCAATCAGCCCCAGCATTTT
CATSRGYKASNQPQHF
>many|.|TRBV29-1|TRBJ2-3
TGCAGCGTTGCCCTGGACAACACAGATACGCAGTATTTT
CSVALDNTDTQYF
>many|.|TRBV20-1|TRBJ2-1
TGCAGTGCCGACCTCCCGTGGGGACATGAGCAGTTCTTC
CSADLPWGHEQFF
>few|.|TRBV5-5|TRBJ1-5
TGTGCCAGCAGCTTGGAACAGCCCCAGCATTTT
CASSLEQPQHF
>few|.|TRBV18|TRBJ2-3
TGTGCCAGCTCACCGTTGGGAACAGATACGCAGTATTTT
CASSPLGTDTQYF
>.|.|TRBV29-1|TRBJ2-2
TGCAGCGTTGACGAAGTGCAGAACACCGGGGAGCTGTTTTTT
CSVDEVQNTGELFF
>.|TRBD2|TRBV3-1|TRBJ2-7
TGTGCCAGCAGCCTCCTAGCGGCCTCTTCAGAGCAGTACTTC
CASSLLAASSEQYF
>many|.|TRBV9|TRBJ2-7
TGTGCCAGCTGGGTCGAGCAGTACTTC
CASWVEQYF
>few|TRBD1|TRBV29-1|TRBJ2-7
TGCAGCGTTGTCAGGGGGCGGTACTTC
CSVVRGRYF
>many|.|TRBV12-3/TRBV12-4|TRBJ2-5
TGTGCCAGCAGGGGGGACGCGACCCAGTACTTC
CASRGDATQYF
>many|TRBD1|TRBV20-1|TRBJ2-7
TGCAGTGCTCTTCGGACAGGGTCTCGGCACGAGCAGTACTTC
CSALRTGSRHEQYF
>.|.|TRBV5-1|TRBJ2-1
TGCGCCAGCAGGACGACAGTTTACAATGAGCAGTTCTTC
CASRTTVYNEQFF
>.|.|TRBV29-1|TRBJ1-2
TGCAGCGTTAACAACAGACCTGTCTATGGCTACACCTTC
CSVNNRPVYGYTF
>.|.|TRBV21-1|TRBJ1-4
TGTGCCAGCAGGAAGACGGGGAGACATGAAAAACTGTTTTTT
CASRKTGRHEKLFF